A single T cell receptor beta chain is shown here with its context. Antigen: not known. Single viable CD3+CD4+CD8-CD45RO+ cells were sorted as the memory CD4+ T cells. The record originates from a study of memory CD4+ T cells and cytomegalovirus serostatus. Whole-study results and caveats: A US-trained random forest predicted CMV serostatus with median AUC roughly 0.9. CD4+ memory repertoires contained about two fifths of the 164 reported CMV TCRbeta sequences.

The germline V gene has CDR1 MDHEN and CDR2 SYDVKM. This CDR3 is 16 amino acids long. Trimming cost V 6 bases and J 9 bases; bases outside gene matches: 11. Sequenced by immunoSEQ multiplex PCR; TCRdb stores in-frame clones only, minus some. The sample records about 52,000 clones, 65% to 80% being singletons. The chain recombines TRBV28 with TRBJ2-1; 13 nucleotides align to TRBD2. Sequencing used memory CD4+ T cells from blood. This sequence originates from an adult in good health and CMV-seropositive. For the CDR3, the DNA is TGTGCCAGCAGACCCCTCGGACTAGCGGGAGAGACTGAGCAGTTCTTC. It codes for CASRPLGLAGETEQFF.